Reported below is one T cell receptor beta chain. The antigen remains undetermined. TCRdb re-called the reads with MiXCR, one entry per CDR3 protein. The table lists nearly 650,000 distinct CDR3 sequences, roughly a quarter of them singletons, with 6.5% to 10% in the top ten. This entry comes from a study of T cell repertoires in cytomegalovirus infection. Across the whole study: The public TCR beta signatures pointed to both CMV infection and matching HLA type. Study results and limitations: Across the ex vivo response, the dominant clonotypes were HLA-C-restricted CMV-specific TCR beta clonotypes.

The V gene lost 11 bases and the J gene lost 9 bases, with 8 bases spanning the gap. The CDR3 runs to 9 residues. CDR1 and CDR2 (germline): MDHEN, SYDVKM. This TCR came from a human donor in good health (CMV status not recorded). Some clones in this sample may be carry-over from other donors' samples. What was sequenced was CD8+ T cells from PBMCs. The genes are TRBV28 and TRBJ1-5; D gene unclear. CDR3: CAPRRPQHF. DNA for the CDR3: TGTGCCCCCAGACGGCCCCAGCATTTT.